This T cell receptor beta chain was sequenced during a study of blood T cell repertoires in COVID-19. Sequencing was performed with immunoSEQ multiplex PCR; in TCRdb, only in-frame clones are kept and a portion is missing. This table has about 110,000 clones, around 81% appearing once. This CDR3 contains 15 residues. After removal of 4 bases from V and 4 bases from J, the junction contained 6 bases not matched to a gene. Germline V gene data show CDR1 as SNHLY and CDR2 as FYNNEI. This chain links TRBV2 with TRBJ2-2; 7 nucleotides align to TRBD1. The specimen was peripheral blood. This receptor was obtained from a woman between 65 and 79 years old with acute or convalescent COVID-19. The CDR3, as DNA: TGTGCCAGCAGTGTTAGACAGGGTGGCACCGGGGAGCTGTTTTTT. Its protein product is CASSVRQGGTGELFF.